The T cell receptor beta chain under discussion was sequenced for a study of identifying expanded T cells in peripheral blood. The study, taken as a whole, reports: Over about two and four weeks, about 15 and 19 clones changed, versus 1.2 between replicates.

Worth noting for this clone: Antigen specificity is unknown.

Collection occurred without any documented infections or immune events in donors. Using immunoSEQ multiplex PCR, the repertoire was profiled, and TCRdb retains in-frame clones only, with some absent. The sample carries about 100,000 clones, about 91% recorded once. Looked up from germline, CDR1 is LGHNA and CDR2 is YSLEER. The CDR3 loop spans 13 amino acids. The germline V and J ends were trimmed by 1 base and 2 bases, with 5 bases remaining between them. The chain recombines TRBV4-3 with TRBJ1-1; D remains unclear. Sequencing was performed on blood. This sequence originates from a person aged 18 to 70 in good health. The chain's CDR3 is CASSQGANTEAFF. CDR3 bases: TGCGCCAGCAGCCAAGGGGCTAACACTGAAGCTTTCTTT.